This TCR beta chain was sequenced for a study of cytotoxic CD8 clonotypes in ibrutinib-treated CLL. Study background: Of the patients, about 12 were relapsed/refractory, under 16 treatment-naive and under 18 IGHV unmutated.

This CDR3 comprises 15 residues. Germline lookup yields CDR1 LNHDA and CDR2 SQIVND (reference sequence). Trimming took off 1 base at V and 4 bases at J, with 13 bases between the two ends. Only in-frame clones appear in the TCRdb table, and some are missing; sequencing was by immunoSEQ multiplex PCR. The table records around 160,000 clones, over 75% of them present only once. The specimen comprised PBMCs, sampled at disease progression, from a patient treated with ibrutinib. The chain links TRBV19 to TRBJ1-2; TRBD1 might be the D (5 bases). This sequence was found in a human donor with chronic lymphocytic leukemia. The CDR3 sequence: CASSIAGGRGYGYTF. DNA of the CDR3: TGTGCCAGTAGTATAGCGGGGGGTCGGGGCTATGGCTACACCTTC.